These T cell receptor beta chains were read from a single sample in a study of cytomegalovirus exposure and HLA in healthy donors. Data came from immunoSEQ multiplex PCR; TCRdb stores just in-frame clones and leaves some out. The sample consists of roughly 80,000 clones, under 80% of them appearing once. Material: PBMCs. The receptors were sampled from a woman in her 50s in good health and CMV-seropositive. The CDR3 runs from the conserved cysteine through the conserved F or W. D genes are given only for firm matches. Size is omitted from some rows. Given values are once, few, many or a class for expanded clones.

V gene	clone size	D gene	J gene	CDR3 protein	CDR3 DNA
TRBV7-3	few	TRBD2	TRBJ2-3	CASSSRLAPDTQYF	TGTGCCAGCAGCTCCAGACTAGCCCCAGATACGCAGTATTTT
TRBV6-1	once	TRBD1	TRBJ1-1	CASSEWTGRGTEAFF	TGTGCCAGCAGTGAGTGGACAGGGAGGGGCACTGAAGCTTTCTTT
TRBV7-2	NA	NA	TRBJ2-3	CASSLLGVRTDTQYF	TGTGCCAGCAGCCTCCTCGGTGTGCGCACAGATACGCAGTATTTT
TRBV18	NA	NA	TRBJ2-6	CASSPRQASGANVLTF	TGTGCCAGCTCACCCCGCCAGGCTTCTGGGGCCAACGTCCTGACTTTC
TRBV4-1	NA	NA	TRBJ2-5	CASSQLLRVQETQYF	TGCGCCAGCAGCCAGCTCCTCAGGGTCCAAGAGACCCAGTACTTC
TRBV7-9	NA	NA	TRBJ1-3	CASSPPRASSGNTIYF	TGTGCCAGCAGCCCCCCTAGAGCTAGCTCTGGAAACACCATATATTTT
TRBV6-5	NA	NA	TRBJ1-1	CASSYSIEAMNTEAFF	TGTGCCAGCAGTTACTCGATAGAAGCAATGAACACTGAAGCTTTCTTT
TRBV2	NA	NA	TRBJ2-3	CASRLPPGTDTQYF	TGTGCCAGCAGACTGCCTCCCGGCACAGATACGCAGTATTTT
TRBV11-1	NA	NA	TRBJ2-3	CASSLAREADTQYF	TGTGCCAGCAGCTTAGCACGGGAAGCGGATACGCAGTATTTT
TRBV28	few	NA	TRBJ1-6	CASSLHVYPRAYNSPLHF	TGTGCCAGCAGTCTGCATGTCTACCCCAGGGCCTATAATTCACCCCTCCACTTT
TRBV30	NA	NA	TRBJ1-5	CAWSLTGSNQPQHF	TGTGCCTGGAGTCTCACAGGGAGCAATCAGCCCCAGCATTTT
TRBV12-5	NA	TRBD2	TRBJ2-1	CASGYDRGGFRNEQFF	TGTGCTAGTGGTTACGACCGCGGGGGGTTCCGTAATGAGCAGTTCTTC
TRBV11-2	NA	NA	TRBJ1-1	CASSLRGTNTEAFF	TGTGCCAGCAGCTTAAGGGGAACGAACACTGAAGCTTTCTTT
TRBV27	few	NA	TRBJ1-3	CASSFSGAAGNTIYF	TGTGCCAGCAGTTTCTCAGGGGCCGCTGGAAACACCATATATTTT
TRBV7-3	NA	NA	TRBJ1-1	CASSLIGVGNTEAFF	TGTGCCAGCAGCTTAATTGGAGTGGGGAACACTGAAGCTTTCTTT
TRBV9	NA	NA	TRBJ1-3	CASSGTTVHSGNTIYF	TGTGCCAGCAGCGGAACGACAGTACACTCTGGAAACACCATATATTTT
TRBV6-4	NA	TRBD1	TRBJ1-1	CASRRTGGAGEAFF	TGTGCCAGCAGGAGGACAGGGGGCGCCGGTGAAGCTTTCTTT
TRBV11-2	few	TRBD2	TRBJ2-7	CASSLVRLAGDEQYF	TGTGCCAGCAGCTTAGTGCGGCTAGCGGGGGACGAGCAGTACTTC
TRBV25-1	NA	NA	TRBJ2-1	CASSEPGRNEQFF	TGTGCCAGCAGTGAACCAGGAAGAAATGAGCAGTTCTTC
TRBV29-1	few	NA	TRBJ1-3	CSALRRGGGNTIYF	TGCAGCGCCCTGAGGAGGGGAGGTGGAAACACCATATATTTT
TRBV7-8	few	NA	TRBJ2-4	CASSSATVAKNIQYF	TGTGCCAGCAGCTCCGCGACAGTCGCCAAAAACATTCAGTACTTC
TRBV9	NA	TRBD2	TRBJ2-5	CASSVGGLAARGETQYF	TGTGCCAGCAGCGTAGGGGGACTAGCGGCGAGGGGAGAGACCCAGTACTTC
TRBV11-3	NA	NA	TRBJ1-3	CASSLQGGNTIYF	TGTGCCAGCAGCTTGCAGGGAGGGAACACCATATATTTT
TRBV28	few	NA	TRBJ1-1	CASRGVNTEAFF	TGTGCCAGCAGAGGGGTGAACACTGAAGCTTTCTTT
TRBV27	NA	TRBD2	TRBJ2-5	CASSLDPTRRGAQETQYF	TGTGCCAGCAGTTTAGACCCGACTCGGCGGGGGGCTCAAGAGACCCAGTACTTC
TRBV27	NA	TRBD2	TRBJ2-5	CASSFRGGIETQYF	TGTGCCAGCAGTTTTCGGGGGGGCATAGAGACCCAGTACTTC
TRBV19	NA	TRBD1	TRBJ1-6	CASSIRVRGNSPLHF	TGTGCCAGTAGTATACGTGTCAGGGGGAATTCACCCCTCCACTTT
TRBV7-9	NA	NA	TRBJ1-5	CAGGDREGNQPQHF	TGTGCCGGTGGGGATAGGGAGGGCAATCAGCCCCAGCATTTT
TRBV21-1	once	NA	TRBJ2-4	CASSPRSDRDNIQYF	TGTGCCAGCAGCCCCCGATCGGACAGGGATAACATTCAGTACTTC
TRBV6-5	NA	TRBD1	TRBJ1-1	CASSVYRGNEAFF	TGTGCCAGCAGTGTGTACAGGGGGAATGAAGCTTTCTTT
TRBV6-1	NA	TRBD1	TRBJ2-1	CASRRQGNEQFF	TGTGCCAGCAGGCGACAGGGAAATGAGCAGTTCTTC
TRBV6-5	NA	NA	TRBJ1-2	CASSYSRQGSGYTF	TGTGCCAGCAGTTACTCGAGGCAGGGTAGTGGCTACACCTTC
TRBV7-2	NA	NA	TRBJ1-2	CASSAGVAGVYGYTF	TGTGCCAGCAGCGCAGGGGTGGCAGGGGTATATGGCTACACCTTC
TRBV7-9	NA	NA	TRBJ2-1	CASRLPGKAPVRGNEQFF	TGTGCCAGCAGGTTACCGGGTAAAGCGCCGGTCCGGGGCAATGAGCAGTTCTTC
TRBV1	NA	NA	TRBJ1-5	CTSSQVDRGHGSNQPQHF	TGCACCAGCAGCCAGGTCGACAGGGGGCACGGTAGCAATCAGCCCCAGCATTTT
TRBV18	NA	TRBD2	TRBJ2-1	CASSPELSGGANNEQFF	TGTGCCAGCTCACCGGAACTTAGCGGGGGGGCCAACAATGAGCAGTTCTTC
TRBV4-1	NA	TRBD2	TRBJ2-2	CASSQAGLGNTGELFF	TGCGCCAGCAGCCAAGCCGGACTAGGGAACACCGGGGAGCTGTTTTTT
TRBV9	once	NA	TRBJ1-2	CASSVVGSGNYGYTF	TGTGCCAGCAGCGTAGTGGGCAGTGGGAACTATGGCTACACCTTC
TRBV2	NA	TRBD1	TRBJ1-5	CARLYRGGRQPQHF	TGTGCCAGGTTATACAGGGGCGGTAGGCAGCCCCAGCATTTT
TRBV6-1	NA	NA	TRBJ1-5	CASSEDLGNQPQHF	TGTGCCAGCAGTGAAGACTTGGGCAATCAGCCCCAGCATTTT
TRBV29-1	NA	TRBD2	TRBJ2-7	CNVETSASGDSYEQYF	TGCAACGTGGAGACCTCTGCTAGCGGGGACTCCTACGAGCAGTACTTC
TRBV9	NA	TRBD1	TRBJ2-1	CASSVESHGTGQSPSIPYNEQFF	TGTGCCAGCAGCGTAGAGTCGCACGGGACAGGGCAATCTCCGTCAATCCCCTACAATGAGCAGTTCTTC
TRBV4-1	NA	NA	TRBJ1-6	CASSQGGSDYNSPLHF	TGCGCCAGCAGCCAAGGCGGGTCAGACTATAATTCACCCCTCCACTTT
TRBV7-3	NA	TRBD2	TRBJ2-3	CASSRTSGGTDTQYF	TGTGCCAGCAGCCGAACTAGCGGGGGCACAGATACGCAGTATTTT
TRBV11-2	few	NA	TRBJ1-1	CASSLGAGNTEAFF	TGTGCCAGCAGCTTAGGGGCGGGGAACACTGAAGCTTTCTTT
TRBV5-4	NA	TRBD1	TRBJ2-2	CASSLDTGGSTGELFF	TGTGCCAGCAGCTTGGACACAGGGGGGAGCACCGGGGAGCTGTTTTTT
TRBV29-1	NA	TRBD2	TRBJ2-3	CSVALAGGTDTQYF	TGCAGCGTGGCCTTAGCGGGGGGAACAGATACGCAGTATTTT
TRBV5-4	few	TRBD1	TRBJ1-2	CASSTWTGDYGYTF	TGTGCCAGCAGTACCTGGACAGGGGACTATGGCTACACCTTC
TRBV7-7	few	NA	TRBJ2-5	CASSLRAGDPETQYF	TGTGCTAGCAGCTTAAGGGCAGGGGATCCGGAGACCCAGTACTTC
TRBV5-5	NA	NA	TRBJ2-1	CASSLQETYNEQFF	TGTGCCAGCAGCCTACAGGAGACCTACAATGAGCAGTTCTTC
TRBV27	NA	NA	TRBJ1-1	CASSGQPTEAFF	TGTGCCAGCAGTGGACAGCCCACTGAAGCTTTCTTT
TRBV5-1	once	NA	TRBJ2-2	CASSKTRTGSGELFF	TGCGCCAGCAGCAAAACCCGGACGGGGAGCGGGGAGCTGTTTTTT